This TCR beta chain emerged from a study of T cell responses to AZD1222 COVID-19 vaccine. This CDR3 spans 13 amino acids. Germline CDR1 and CDR2: SEHNR and FQNEAQ (reference sequence). V lost 5 bases and J lost 4, with 11 bases in between. Generated by immunoSEQ multiplex PCR, the TCRdb table keeps only in-frame clones and is missing some. The sample holds 30,000 to 40,000 clones, about four fifths seen once. The material sequenced was peripheral blood, taken 28 days after the second AZD1222 dose. The genes are TRBV7-9 and TRBJ1-1; possible D gene TRBD1, 6 bases. The origin of this receptor is an adult who received the AZD1222 COVID-19 vaccine. CDR3 region: CASSRDKRTEAFF. As DNA, the CDR3 is TGTGCCAGCAGCCGGGACAAACGCACTGAAGCTTTCTTT.